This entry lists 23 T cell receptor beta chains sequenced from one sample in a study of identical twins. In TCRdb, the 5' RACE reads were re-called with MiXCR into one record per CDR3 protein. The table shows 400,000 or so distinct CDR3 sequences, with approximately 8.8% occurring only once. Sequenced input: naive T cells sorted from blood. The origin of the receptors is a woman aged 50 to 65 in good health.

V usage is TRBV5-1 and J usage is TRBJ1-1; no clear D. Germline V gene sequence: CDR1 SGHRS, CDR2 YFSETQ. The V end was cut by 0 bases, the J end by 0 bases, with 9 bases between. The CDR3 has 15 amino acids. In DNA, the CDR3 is TGCGCCAGCAGCTTGGGGCTGACTCTGAACACTGAAGCTTTCTTT. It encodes CASSLGLTLNTEAFF. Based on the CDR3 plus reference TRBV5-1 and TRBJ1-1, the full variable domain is KAGVTQTPRYLIKTRGQQVTLSCSPISGHRSVSWYQQTPGQGLQFLFEYFSETQRNKGNFPGRFSGRQFSNSRSEMNVSTLELGDSALYLCASSLGLTLNTEAFFGQGTRLTVV.

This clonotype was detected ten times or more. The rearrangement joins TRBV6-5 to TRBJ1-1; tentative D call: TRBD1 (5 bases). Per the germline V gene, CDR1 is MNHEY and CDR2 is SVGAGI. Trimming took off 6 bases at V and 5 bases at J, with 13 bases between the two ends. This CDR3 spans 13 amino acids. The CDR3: CASRETVGTEAFF. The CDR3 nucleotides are TGTGCCAGCAGGGAGACAGTGGGGACTGAAGCTTTCTTT.

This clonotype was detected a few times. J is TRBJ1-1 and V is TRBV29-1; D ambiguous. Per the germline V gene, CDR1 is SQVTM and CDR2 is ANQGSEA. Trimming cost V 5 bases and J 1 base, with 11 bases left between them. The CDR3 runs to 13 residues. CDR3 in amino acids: CSVNGRANTEAFF. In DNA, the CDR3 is TGCAGCGTTAATGGGCGGGCGAACACTGAAGCTTTCTTT. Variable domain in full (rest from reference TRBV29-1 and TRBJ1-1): SAVISQKPSRDICQRGTSLTIQCQVDSQVTMMFWYRQQPGQSLTLIATANQGSEATYESGFVIDKFPISRPNLTFSTLTVSNMSPEDSSIYLCSVNGRANTEAFFGQGTRLTVV.

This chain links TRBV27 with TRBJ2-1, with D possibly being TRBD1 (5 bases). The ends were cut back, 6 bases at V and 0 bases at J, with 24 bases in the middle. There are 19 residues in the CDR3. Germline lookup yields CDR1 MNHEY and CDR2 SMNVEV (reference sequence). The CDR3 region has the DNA TGTGCCAGCAGCCGTAGGACAAGCCAGTATGCGAACTCCTACAATGAGCAGTTCTTC. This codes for CASSRRTSQYANSYNEQFF.

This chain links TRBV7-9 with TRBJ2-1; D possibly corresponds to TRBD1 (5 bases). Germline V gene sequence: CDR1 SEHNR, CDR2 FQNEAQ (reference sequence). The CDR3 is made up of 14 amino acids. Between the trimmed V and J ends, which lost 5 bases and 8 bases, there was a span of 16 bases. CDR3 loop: CASSDRHGADEQFF. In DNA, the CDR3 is TGTGCCAGCAGCGACAGACATGGGGCGGATGAGCAGTTCTTC. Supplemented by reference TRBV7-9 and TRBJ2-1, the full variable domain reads DTGVSQNPRHKITKRGQNVTFRCDPISEHNRLYWYRQTLGQGPEFLTYFQNEAQLEKSRLLSDRFSAERPKGSFSTLEIQRTEQGDSAMYLCASSDRHGADEQFFGPGTRLTVL.

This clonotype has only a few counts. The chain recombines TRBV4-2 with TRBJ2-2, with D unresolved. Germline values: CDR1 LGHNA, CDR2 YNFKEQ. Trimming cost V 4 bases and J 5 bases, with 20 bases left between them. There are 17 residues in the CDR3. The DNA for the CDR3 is TGTGCCAGCAGCCCATCGGGCGGCAGGCCTGGGACCGGGGAGCTGTTTTTT. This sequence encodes CASSPSGGRPGTGELFF.

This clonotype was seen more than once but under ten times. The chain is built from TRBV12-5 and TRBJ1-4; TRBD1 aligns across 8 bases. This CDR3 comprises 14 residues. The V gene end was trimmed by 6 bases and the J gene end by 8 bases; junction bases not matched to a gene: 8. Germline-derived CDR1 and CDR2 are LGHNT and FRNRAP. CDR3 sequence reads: CASGQTGAGEKLFF. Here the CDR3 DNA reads TGTGCTAGTGGCCAGACAGGGGCGGGAGAAAAACTGTTTTTT.

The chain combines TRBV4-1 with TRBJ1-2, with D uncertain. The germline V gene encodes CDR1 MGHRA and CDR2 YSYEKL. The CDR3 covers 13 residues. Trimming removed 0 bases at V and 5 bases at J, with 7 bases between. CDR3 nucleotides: TGCGCCAGCAGCCAAGATCCAGAGTATGGCTACACCTTC. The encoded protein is CASSQDPEYGYTF.

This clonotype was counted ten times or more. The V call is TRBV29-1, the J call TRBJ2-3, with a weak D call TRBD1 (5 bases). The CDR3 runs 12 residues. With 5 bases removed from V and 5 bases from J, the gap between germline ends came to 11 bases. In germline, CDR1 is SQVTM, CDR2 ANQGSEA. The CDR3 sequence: CSVYLGQDTQYF. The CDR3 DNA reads TGCAGCGTTTACCTCGGACAAGATACGCAGTATTTT.

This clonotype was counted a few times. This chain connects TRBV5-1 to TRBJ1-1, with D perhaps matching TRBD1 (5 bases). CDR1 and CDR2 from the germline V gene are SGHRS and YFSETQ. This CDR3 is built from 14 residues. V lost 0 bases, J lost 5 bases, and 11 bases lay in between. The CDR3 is CASSLARDMTEAFF. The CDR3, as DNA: TGCGCCAGCAGCTTGGCCAGGGATATGACTGAAGCTTTCTTT.

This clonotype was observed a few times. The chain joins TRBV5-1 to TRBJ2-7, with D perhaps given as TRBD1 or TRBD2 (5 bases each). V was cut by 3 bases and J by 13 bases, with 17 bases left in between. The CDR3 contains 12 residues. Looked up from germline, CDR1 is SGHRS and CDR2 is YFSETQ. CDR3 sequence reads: CASSYNPRDGYF. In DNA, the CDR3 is TGCGCCAGCAGCTATAATCCCCGGGACGGCTACTTC. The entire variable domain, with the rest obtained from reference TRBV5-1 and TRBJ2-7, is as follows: KAGVTQTPRYLIKTRGQQVTLSCSPISGHRSVSWYQQTPGQGLQFLFEYFSETQRNKGNFPGRFSGRQFSNSRSEMNVSTLELGDSALYLCASSYNPRDGYFGPGTRLTVT.

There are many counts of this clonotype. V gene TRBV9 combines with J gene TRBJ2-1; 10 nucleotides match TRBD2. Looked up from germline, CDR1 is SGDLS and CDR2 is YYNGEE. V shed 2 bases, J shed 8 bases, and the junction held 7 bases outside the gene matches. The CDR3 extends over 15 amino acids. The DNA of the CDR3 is TGTGCCAGCAGCGTTGGTCTAGCGGGAGTCTATGAGCAGTTCTTC. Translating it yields CASSVGLAGVYEQFF.

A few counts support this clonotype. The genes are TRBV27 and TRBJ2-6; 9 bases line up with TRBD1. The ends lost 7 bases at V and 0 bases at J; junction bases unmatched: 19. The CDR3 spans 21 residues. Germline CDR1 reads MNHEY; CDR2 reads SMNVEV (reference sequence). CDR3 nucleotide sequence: TGTGCCAGCATCCCCCGGGACAGGGCGGACTACGGGAGCTCTGGGGCCAACGTCCTGACTTTC. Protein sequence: CASIPRDRADYGSSGANVLTF.

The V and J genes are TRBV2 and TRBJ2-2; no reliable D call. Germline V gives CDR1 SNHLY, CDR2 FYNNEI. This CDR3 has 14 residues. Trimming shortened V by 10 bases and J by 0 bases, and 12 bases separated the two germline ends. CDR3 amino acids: CATPSGPNTGELFF. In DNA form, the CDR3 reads TGTGCCACCCCCAGTGGACCGAACACCGGGGAGCTGTTTTTT.

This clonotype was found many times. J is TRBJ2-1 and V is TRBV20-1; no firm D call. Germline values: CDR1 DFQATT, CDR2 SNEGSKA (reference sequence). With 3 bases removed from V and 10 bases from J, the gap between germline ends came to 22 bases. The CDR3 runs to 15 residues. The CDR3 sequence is CSASRASMTAIEQFF. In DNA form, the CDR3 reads TGCAGTGCTAGTCGAGCGAGCATGACGGCGATAGAGCAGTTCTTC.

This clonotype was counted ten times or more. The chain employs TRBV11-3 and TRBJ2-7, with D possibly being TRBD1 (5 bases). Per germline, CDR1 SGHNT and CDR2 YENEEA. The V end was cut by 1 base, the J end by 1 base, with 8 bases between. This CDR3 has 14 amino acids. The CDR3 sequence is CASSLGGGSYEQYF. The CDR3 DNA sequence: TGTGCCAGCAGCTTAGGGGGCGGTTCCTACGAGCAGTACTTC.

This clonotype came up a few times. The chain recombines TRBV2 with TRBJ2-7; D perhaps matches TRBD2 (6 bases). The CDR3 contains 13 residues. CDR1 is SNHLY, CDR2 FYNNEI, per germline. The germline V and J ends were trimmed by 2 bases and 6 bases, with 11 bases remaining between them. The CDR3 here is CASSELGTREQYV. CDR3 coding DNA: TGTGCCAGCAGTGAACTGGGGACTCGCGAGCAGTACGTC.

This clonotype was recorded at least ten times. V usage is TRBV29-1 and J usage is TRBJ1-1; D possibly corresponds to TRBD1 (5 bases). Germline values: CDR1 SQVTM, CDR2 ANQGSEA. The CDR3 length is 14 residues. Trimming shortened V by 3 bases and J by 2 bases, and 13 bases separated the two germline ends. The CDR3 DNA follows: TGCAGCGTTGACCCCCGGGGGGAAAACACTGAAGCTTTCTTT. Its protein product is CSVDPRGENTEAFF. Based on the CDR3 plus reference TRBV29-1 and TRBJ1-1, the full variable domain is SAVISQKPSRDICQRGTSLTIQCQVDSQVTMMFWYRQQPGQSLTLIATANQGSEATYESGFVIDKFPISRPNLTFSTLTVSNMSPEDSSIYLCSVDPRGENTEAFFGQGTRLTVV.

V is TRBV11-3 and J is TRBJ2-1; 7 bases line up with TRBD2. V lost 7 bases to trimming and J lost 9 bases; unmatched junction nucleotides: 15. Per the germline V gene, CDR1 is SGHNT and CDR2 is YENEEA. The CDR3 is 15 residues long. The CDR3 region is CASTFTGTTGGEQFF. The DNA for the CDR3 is TGTGCCAGCACCTTTACCGGGACTACCGGGGGTGAGCAGTTCTTC.

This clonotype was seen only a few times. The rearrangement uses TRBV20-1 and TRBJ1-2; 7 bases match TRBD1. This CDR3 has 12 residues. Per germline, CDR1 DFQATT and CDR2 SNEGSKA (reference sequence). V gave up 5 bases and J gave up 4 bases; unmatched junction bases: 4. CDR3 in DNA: TGCAGTGCTGGGGGGACAGCCTATGGCTACACCTTC. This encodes CSAGGTAYGYTF.

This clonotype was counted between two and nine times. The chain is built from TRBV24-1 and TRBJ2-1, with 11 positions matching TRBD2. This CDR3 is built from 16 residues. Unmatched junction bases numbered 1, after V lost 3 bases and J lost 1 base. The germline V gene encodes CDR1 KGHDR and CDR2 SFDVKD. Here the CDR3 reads CATSDRTSGSYNEQFF. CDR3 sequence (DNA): TGTGCCACCAGTGATCGGACTAGCGGGTCCTACAATGAGCAGTTCTTC.

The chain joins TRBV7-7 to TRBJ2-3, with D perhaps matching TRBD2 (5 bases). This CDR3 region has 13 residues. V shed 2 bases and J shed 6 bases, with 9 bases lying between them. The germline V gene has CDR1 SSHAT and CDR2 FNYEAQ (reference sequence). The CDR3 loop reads CASSLSVADTQYF. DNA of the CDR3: TGTGCCAGCAGCTTATCCGTAGCGGATACGCAGTATTTT.

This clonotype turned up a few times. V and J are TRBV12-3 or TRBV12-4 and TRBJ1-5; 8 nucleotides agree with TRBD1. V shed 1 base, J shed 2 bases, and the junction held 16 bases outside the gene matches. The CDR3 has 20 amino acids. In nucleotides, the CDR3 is TGTGCCAGCAGTTTAGGTCTCTTTTGGACAGGGCGGGCGGGCAATCAGCCCCAGCATTTT. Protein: CASSLGLFWTGRAGNQPQHF.